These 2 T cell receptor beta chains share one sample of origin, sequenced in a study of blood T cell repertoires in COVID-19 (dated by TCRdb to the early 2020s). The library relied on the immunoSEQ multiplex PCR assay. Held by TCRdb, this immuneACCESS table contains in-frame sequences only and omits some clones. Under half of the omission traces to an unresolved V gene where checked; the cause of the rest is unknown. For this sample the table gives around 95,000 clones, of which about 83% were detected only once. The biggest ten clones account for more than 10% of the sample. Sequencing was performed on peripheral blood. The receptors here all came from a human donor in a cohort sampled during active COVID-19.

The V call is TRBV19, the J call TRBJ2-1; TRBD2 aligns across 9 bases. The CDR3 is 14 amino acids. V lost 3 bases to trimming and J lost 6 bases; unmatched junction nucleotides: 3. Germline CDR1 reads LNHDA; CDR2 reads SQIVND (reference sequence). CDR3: CASSMGGRANEQFF. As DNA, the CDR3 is TGTGCCAGTAGTATGGGCGGGAGGGCCAATGAGCAGTTCTTC.

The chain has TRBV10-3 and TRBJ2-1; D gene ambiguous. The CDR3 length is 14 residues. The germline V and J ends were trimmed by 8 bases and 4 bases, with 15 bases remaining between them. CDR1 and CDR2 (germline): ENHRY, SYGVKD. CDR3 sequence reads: CAIGKSSTYNEQFF. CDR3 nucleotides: TGTGCCATCGGTAAAAGCTCCACGTACAATGAGCAGTTCTTC.